The entry that follows covers one T cell receptor beta chain sequence. Antigen: not known. The data were obtained in a study of vaccination effects on CD4 cells after COVID-19. In the ViraFEST assay, antigen-specific CD4+ clonotypes were identified by expansion after peptide-pool stimulation. Subsequent to approximately 9 days of culture, CD4+ T cells were isolated. All participants had two doses of either the BNT162b2 or mRNA-1273 vaccine. For each well, over 1.5 million PBMC were cultured with 10 IU/ml IL-2 and about 9.1 ug/ml peptides. Sequenced by immunoSEQ multiplex PCR; TCRdb stores in-frame clones only, minus some. The data contain around 69,000 clones, about 67% of them singletons. The sample here was CD4+ T cells from PBMCs cultured with HCoV-229E spike peptides, taken after COVID-19 vaccination. This clonotype was sampled from a human donor who received a COVID-19 vaccine.

This CDR3 is CASSIRTSGYTDTQYF. CDR3 DNA: TGTGCCAGTAGTATCCGGACTAGCGGGTACACAGATACGCAGTATTTT. The genes are TRBV19 and TRBJ2-3; 11 bases are shared with TRBD2. Looked up from germline, CDR1 is LNHDA and CDR2 is SQIVND (reference sequence). Trimming cost V 3 bases and J 2 bases; bases outside gene matches: 4. The CDR3 spans 16 residues. The variable domain in full, with the rest retrieved from reference TRBV19 and TRBJ2-3, is DGGITQSPKYLFRKEGQNVTLSCEQNLNHDAMYWYRQDPGQGLRLIYYSQIVNDFQKGDIAEGYSVSREKKESFPLTVTSAQKNPTAFYLCASSIRTSGYTDTQYFGPGTRLTVL.